This T cell receptor beta chain emerged from a study of regulatory and conventional T cells in RAG deficiency. This CDR3 region has 13 residues. Blood CD4+ CD25-high CD127-low regulatory T cells supplied the genomic DNA template. Libraries were prepared by immunoSEQ multiplex PCR; TCRdb keeps only in-frame clonotypes and omits some of them. Seen here are tens of thousands of clones, around nine tenths observed once, and the top ten hold roughly 0.82%. This sample was also put to use in a study of regulatory T cells. Per that paper: Amplification used 52 TRBV primers and 13 TRBJ primers.

The receptor was isolated from a human donor in good health. The chain uses TRBV12-2 and TRBJ1-2. TRBV12-2 is termed a pseudogene. Sequenced input: Tregs sorted from blood. As DNA, the CDR3 is TGTGCAAGTCGCTTAATCCACCTGGGTGGCTACACCTTC. The encoded protein is CASRLIHLGGYTF.